These 9 T cell receptor beta chains originate from one sample sequenced in a study of T cells in Graves' hyperthyroidism and ophthalmopathy. Amplification of TCR beta CDR3 regions used RNA as the template. With the HTBI primer set, the TCR CDR3 went through a first round of RT-PCR. In TCRdb, the multiplex PCR reads were re-called with MiXCR into one record per CDR3 protein. The sample has about 380,000 distinct CDR3 sequences, around a sixth seen once. Sequencing was done on a sample of blood. All receptors come from a man aged 18 to 35 with Graves' ophthalmopathy.

This clonotype has more than one count but fewer than ten. V gene TRBV4-2 combines with J gene TRBJ2-1; 11 nucleotides agree with TRBD2. Looked up from germline, CDR1 is LGHNA and CDR2 is YNFKEQ. V gave up 0 bases and J gave up 9 bases; unmatched junction bases: 10. The CDR3 length is 17 residues. The CDR3 nucleotides are TGTGCCAGCAGCCAAGATAGGGCTAGCGGGGGGCGGGGTGAGCAGTTCTTC. Translating gives CASSQDRASGGRGEQFF.

This clonotype was counted only a few times. The junction differs from germline at one of its ends, possibly a read error. The V call is TRBV3-1, the J call TRBJ2-7, with D uncertain. This CDR3 has 11 amino acids. Germline CDR1 LGHDT, CDR2 YNNKEL (reference sequence). The CDR3: CASNQTYEQYF. In DNA, the CDR3 is TGTGCTAGCAACCAAACCTACGAGCAGTACTTC.

This clonotype was observed many times. This sequence joins TRBV2 and TRBJ2-7; weak D call: TRBD1 (6 bases). The germline V gene has CDR1 SNHLY and CDR2 FYNNEI. The CDR3 covers 13 residues. With 4 bases removed from V and 2 bases from J, the gap between germline ends came to 9 bases. The chain's CDR3 is CASSVRGPYEQYF. DNA of the CDR3: TGTGCCAGCAGTGTCAGGGGCCCCTACGAGCAGTACTTC. Together with reference TRBV2 and TRBJ2-7, the CDR3 gives the full variable domain: EPEVTQTPSHQVTQMGQEVILRCVPISNHLYFYWYRQILGQKVEFLVSFYNNEISEKSEIFDDQFSVERPDGSNFTLKIRSTKLEDSAMYFCASSVRGPYEQYFGPGTRLTVT.

This clonotype occurred many times. CDR3 DNA sequence: TGTGCCAGCAGCGTCCAGGGTGGCACTGAAGCTTTCTTT. Amino acid sequence: CASSVQGGTEAFF. The rearrangement links TRBV11-2 to TRBJ1-1; TRBD1 is a possible D gene (5 bases). V was cut by 5 bases and J by 4 bases, with 11 bases left in between. The CDR3 loop spans 13 amino acids. Germline V gene data show CDR1 as SGHAT and CDR2 as FQNNGV.

This chain links TRBV18 with TRBJ1-1; D unresolved. The V end was cut by 5 bases, the J end by 5 bases, with 15 bases between. Germline loops: CDR1 KGHSH, CDR2 LQKENI. The CDR3 covers 14 residues. The CDR3, as DNA: TGTGCCAGCTCATCGTCGGGCGGTGAGACTGAAGCTTTCTTT. It specifies CASSSSGGETEAFF.

This clonotype was detected a few times. The chain links TRBV24-1 to TRBJ2-1, with 7 bases that match TRBD2. With 5 bases clipped from V and 8 bases from J, the junction kept 8 bases outside the gene matches. CDR3 length: 14 amino acids. Germline CDR1 and CDR2: KGHDR and SFDVKD. This CDR3 is CATSAGGVVDEQFF. The CDR3 DNA reads as TGTGCCACCAGTGCTGGGGGGGTGGTTGATGAGCAGTTCTTC.

Of note for this clonotype: A junction end diverges from the germline sequence, so it may reflect a read error. This chain joins TRBV6-2 or TRBV6-3 and TRBJ1-2, with a tentative D call TRBD1 (5 bases). Germline V gives CDR1 MNHEY, CDR2 SVGEGT. The length of the CDR3 is 12 residues. This CDR3 is CACSPPGGTYTF. In DNA, the CDR3 is TGTGCCTGCAGTCCCCCGGGAGGGACCTACACCTTC.

V and J are TRBV9 and TRBJ2-7, with D possibly being TRBD1 or TRBD2 (5 bases each). Trimming cost V 0 bases and J 2 bases, with 18 bases left between them. The CDR3 loop spans 17 amino acids. Germline V lookup: CDR1 SGDLS, CDR2 YYNGEE. CDR3 bases: TGTGCCAGCAGCGTAGCTCCCGCAGGGACCGATGCCTACGAGCAGTACTTC. This translates into CASSVAPAGTDAYEQYF.

The chain combines TRBV5-1 with TRBJ1-6; tentatively, D is TRBD1 (6 bases). Trimming cost V 0 bases and J 2 bases, with 9 bases left between them. The CDR3 covers 16 residues. CDR1 and CDR2 (germline): SGHRS, YFSETQ. The CDR3 nucleotides read TGCGCCAGCAGCTTGGGCAGGGGACCCTATAATTCACCCCTCCACTTT. Protein: CASSLGRGPYNSPLHF.